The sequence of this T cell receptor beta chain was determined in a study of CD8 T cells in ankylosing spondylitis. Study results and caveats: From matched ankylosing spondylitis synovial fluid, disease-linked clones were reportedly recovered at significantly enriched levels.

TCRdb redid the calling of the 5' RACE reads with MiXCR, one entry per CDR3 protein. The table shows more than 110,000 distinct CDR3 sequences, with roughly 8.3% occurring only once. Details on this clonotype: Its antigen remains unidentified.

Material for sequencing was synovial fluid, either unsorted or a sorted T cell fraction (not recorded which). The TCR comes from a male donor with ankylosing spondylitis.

The CDR3 DNA sequence: TGTGCCAGCAGTAAGAGGGGCACCGGGGAGCTGTTTTTT. Translated, it gives CASSKRGTGELFF. This chain links TRBV28 with TRBJ2-2; D might be TRBD1 or TRBD2, each matching 5 bases. The V gene lost 5 bases and the J gene lost 4 bases, with 8 bases spanning the gap. The CDR3 has 13 residues. Germline CDR1 is MDHEN and CDR2 is SYDVKM.